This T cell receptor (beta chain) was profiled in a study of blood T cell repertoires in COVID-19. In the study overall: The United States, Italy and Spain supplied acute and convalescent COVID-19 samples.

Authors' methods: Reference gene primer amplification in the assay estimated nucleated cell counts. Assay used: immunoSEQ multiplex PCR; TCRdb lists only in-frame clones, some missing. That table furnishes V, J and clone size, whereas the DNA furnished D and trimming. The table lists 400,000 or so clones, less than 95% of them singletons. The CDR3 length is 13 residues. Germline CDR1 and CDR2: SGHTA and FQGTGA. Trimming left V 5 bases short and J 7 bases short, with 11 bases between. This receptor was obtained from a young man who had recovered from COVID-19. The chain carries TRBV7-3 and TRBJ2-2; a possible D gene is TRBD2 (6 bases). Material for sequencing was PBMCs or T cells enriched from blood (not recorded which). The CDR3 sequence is CASSASSVGELFF. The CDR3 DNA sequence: TGTGCCAGCAGCGCCTCTAGCGTCGGGGAGCTGTTTTTT.